The 14 T cell receptor beta chains listed next were all sequenced from one sample in a study of T cell responses to AZD1222 COVID-19 vaccine. TCRdb's table, derived via immunoSEQ multiplex PCR, lists solely in-frame clones and lacks some. The sample records approximately 170,000 clones, 75% to 95% being singletons. This specimen consisted of peripheral blood, obtained on day 0 of AZD1222 vaccination. These receptors were obtained from an adult in good health.

This clone has more than one count but fewer than ten. The chain recombines TRBV19 with TRBJ2-7; D is undetermined. Germline V gives CDR1 LNHDA, CDR2 SQIVND (reference sequence). V lost 1 base and J lost 2, with 6 bases in between. This CDR3 has 13 amino acids. CDR3 nucleotide sequence: TGTGCCAGTAGTATAGCGTCCACCTACGAGCAGTACTTC. It translates to CASSIASTYEQYF.

The chain links TRBV28 to TRBJ2-1, with 7 bases identical to TRBD1. The CDR3 is 11 residues long. J gave up 15 bases and V 4 bases, and 6 bases lay outside the gene matches. The V gene's germline CDR1 is MDHEN and CDR2 SYDVKM. The CDR3 sequence is CASSYQTGSFF. CDR3 coding DNA: TGTGCCAGCAGTTATCAGACAGGGTCGTTCTTC.

The chain has TRBV9 and TRBJ2-3; D is possibly TRBD2 (6 bases). In germline, CDR1 is SGDLS, CDR2 YYNGEE. The CDR3 extends over 17 amino acids. Trimming removed 4 bases at V and 0 bases at J, with 18 bases between. The CDR3 nucleotides read TGTGCCAGCAGCCCCGGGGGTATCTCCTACAGCACAGATACGCAGTATTTT. Encoded protein: CASSPGGISYSTDTQYF.

V gene TRBV7-9 combines with J gene TRBJ2-7; a possible D gene is TRBD1 (7 bases). Trimming shortened V by 4 bases and J by 5 bases, and 12 bases separated the two germline ends. This CDR3 contains 13 residues. CDR1 and CDR2 (germline): SEHNR, FQNEAQ (reference sequence). The chain's CDR3 is CASSSGGFHEQYF. The CDR3 DNA follows: TGTGCCAGCAGCTCAGGGGGGTTCCACGAGCAGTACTTC.

The chain carries TRBV19 and TRBJ1-2; D remains unclear. CDR3 length equals 16 residues. Germline loops: CDR1 LNHDA, CDR2 SQIVND (reference sequence). V was trimmed by 1 base and J by 2 bases, leaving 14 bases between them. The CDR3 DNA reads as TGTGCCAGTAGTATAGGACCCACGACTCAGAACTATGGCTACACCTTC. As protein: CASSIGPTTQNYGYTF.

The V gene is TRBV27, the J gene TRBJ1-1; D gene unclear. Germline V gene data show CDR1 as MNHEY and CDR2 as SMNVEV (reference sequence). CDR3 length: 13 residues. V lost 5 bases and J 5 bases, leaving 12 bases between the germline ends. The CDR3 loop is CASSQRWETEAFF. In DNA, the CDR3 is TGTGCCAGCAGTCAACGATGGGAGACTGAAGCTTTCTTT.

This chain connects TRBV9 to TRBJ2-1, with 9 bases fitting TRBD2. The germline CDR1 and CDR2 sequences are SGDLS and YYNGEE. After removal of 0 bases from V and 5 bases from J, the junction contained 3 bases not matched to a gene. This CDR3 comprises 15 residues. CDR3 nucleotide sequence: TGTGCCAGCAGCGTAGTGCGGGAGGGGAACAATGAGCAGTTCTTC. Residues: CASSVVREGNNEQFF.

The chain is built from TRBV13 and TRBJ2-3; no clear D. This CDR3 spans 14 amino acids. Trimming shortened V by 5 bases and J by 4 bases, and 13 bases separated the two germline ends. Germline V CDR1 and CDR2: PRHDT, FYEKMQ (reference sequence). CDR3 residues: CASSNPRVADTQYF. In nucleotides, the CDR3 is TGTGCCAGCAGCAATCCTCGCGTGGCAGATACGCAGTATTTT.

The chain has TRBV5-1 and TRBJ2-7, with 10 bases lining up with TRBD2. The CDR3 is 14 amino acids. Germline V gene lookup returns CDR1 SGHRS and CDR2 YFSETQ. Losses at the gene ends were 3 bases for V and 3 bases for J; bases not matched to a gene: 3. The CDR3 region is CASSSSGSFYEQYF. The CDR3 nucleotides read TGCGCCAGCAGCTCTAGCGGGAGCTTCTACGAGCAGTACTTC. Full variable domain (missing parts from reference TRBV5-1 and TRBJ2-7): KAGVTQTPRYLIKTRGQQVTLSCSPISGHRSVSWYQQTPGQGLQFLFEYFSETQRNKGNFPGRFSGRQFSNSRSEMNVSTLELGDSALYLCASSSSGSFYEQYFGPGTRLTVT.

The chain employs TRBV18 and TRBJ2-7; 7 bases align to TRBD2. The V and J ends lost 3 bases and 2 bases, in that order; junction bases with no gene match: 4. Germline V lookup: CDR1 KGHSH, CDR2 LQKENI. The CDR3 covers 14 residues. Here the CDR3 reads CASSPGLVTYEQYF. CDR3 DNA: TGTGCCAGCTCACCCGGACTAGTAACCTACGAGCAGTACTTC.

The rearrangement joins TRBV7-8 to TRBJ1-2; D unclear. Germline V lookup: CDR1 SGHVS, CDR2 FQNEAQ. Trimming shortened V by 1 base and J by 2 bases, and 11 bases separated the two germline ends. This CDR3 is 15 amino acids long. For the CDR3, the DNA is TGTGCCAGCAGCTTAGAACTAGGGCAAAACTATGGCTACACCTTC. It yields the protein CASSLELGQNYGYTF.

The chain has TRBV7-2 and TRBJ1-4, with a weak D call TRBD1 (5 bases). The CDR3 is 14 residues long. Germline CDR1 is SGHTA and CDR2 is FQGNSA. Trimming took off 5 bases at V and 7 bases at J, with 14 bases between the two ends. The DNA for the CDR3 is TGTGCCAGCAGCCTCCTCTCAGGGCGTGAAAAACTGTTTTTT. As protein: CASSLLSGREKLFF.

The genes are TRBV30 and TRBJ2-7; D unresolved. CDR1 and CDR2 from the germline V gene are GTSNPN and SVGIG (reference sequence). The CDR3 totals 14 residues. The V end was cut by 0 bases, the J end by 5 bases, with 14 bases between. CDR3 sequence reads: CAWSVRLDLHEQYF. The CDR3, as DNA: TGTGCCTGGAGTGTACGCCTGGACCTCCACGAGCAGTACTTC.

The chain's CDR3 is CASSFKPGTSGALDTQYF. CDR3 sequence (DNA): TGTGCCAGCAGCTTCAAACCCGGGACTAGCGGGGCTCTGGATACGCAGTATTTT. The rearrangement links TRBV7-9 to TRBJ2-3; 13 bases are shared with TRBD2. CDR3 length equals 18 residues. Losses at the gene ends were 3 bases for V and 6 bases for J; bases not matched to a gene: 12. Germline V gene lookup returns CDR1 SEHNR and CDR2 FQNEAQ (reference sequence).